This T cell receptor beta chain was profiled in a study of blood T cells in healthy people across ages. Study-wide points: Donor CMV infection status was unknown, possibly confounding age-related changes in expanded clonotypes.

A sample-barcoded 5' primer and a J-beta primer mix were used in a second PCR of roughly 7 to 11 cycles. TCRdb processed the 5' RACE reads anew with MiXCR; each CDR3 protein has one entry. The sample consists of around 1,000,000 distinct CDR3 sequences, 20% to 25% of them appearing once. The CDR3 is made up of 13 amino acids. Germline CDR1 reads SNHLY; CDR2 reads FYNNEI. Note on this clonotype: As yet, its antigen is unknown. Sequence at one end of the junction differs from germline and may be a read error.

These sequences were also reported in another study, on T cells of mothers and their children.

The chain employs TRBV2 and TRBJ1-4, with D maybe TRBD1 (6 bases). The sequence was obtained from a girl aged 2 to 9 in good health. Sequencing was performed on blood. The CDR3 spells CAGTKATNEKLFF. Written as DNA, the CDR3 is TGTGCCGGGACAAAGGCAACTAATGAAAAACTGTTCTTT.